The rows below give T cell receptor beta chains drawn from one sample of a study of identical twins. MiXCR, applied by TCRdb to the 5' RACE reads, yields one record per CDR3 protein. The data hold 750,000 to 950,000 distinct CDR3 sequences, with 9% to 15% observed a single time. The same specimen was also included in a second study, on yellow fever vaccine responses in identical twins.

The sample taken for sequencing was PBMCs. These receptor sequences come from a woman aged 18 to 35 in good health. The CDR3 runs from the conserved cysteine through the conserved F or W. Fields, in order: J gene, D gene, CDR3 length, clone size, V gene, CDR3 DNA, CDR3 protein. A D gene is named only where the DNA matches it firmly. Size tells how often a clone was seen (once, few, many) or the class of an expanded clone, and some rows leave it out.

>TRBJ1-5|TRBD1|13|many|TRBV10-3
TGTGCCATCAGTGAGGGGGACAGGCAGCCCCAGCATTTT
CAISEGDRQPQHF
>TRBJ2-1|TRBD2|17|few|TRBV20-1
TGCAGTGCTAGAGATCTTGGGACTAGCGGGGTTTACAATGAGCAGTTCTTC
CSARDLGTSGVYNEQFF
>TRBJ2-7|TRBD1|14|.|TRBV20-1
TGCAGTGCGGCGGACAGGGTGATAATTCCGGAGCAGTACTTC
CSAADRVIIPEQYF
>TRBJ1-2|TRBD1|12|.|TRBV29-1
TGCAGCGTGCAACAGGGGGGCTATGGCTACACCTTC
CSVQQGGYGYTF
>TRBJ2-4|.|14|few|TRBV6-2/TRBV6-3
TGTGCCAGCAGTTACGGACAGTACAAAAACATTCAGTACTTC
CASSYGQYKNIQYF
>TRBJ2-3|TRBD2|15|few|TRBV6-1
TGTGCCAGCAGCACGGCGGGAGGGCGCACAGATACGCAGTATTTT
CASSTAGGRTDTQYF
>TRBJ2-7|.|14|.|TRBV7-9
TGTGCCAGCAGCTTACCGGCAGCTTCCTACGAGCAGTACTTC
CASSLPAASYEQYF
>TRBJ2-7|.|16|few|TRBV7-6
TGTGCCAGCAGCCCACAAGGACGGAAGCCACCCTACGAGCAGTACTTC
CASSPQGRKPPYEQYF
>TRBJ2-7|TRBD2|15|many|TRBV7-2
TGTGCCAGCAGCTTAGCCAGCGGGAGTCCCTACGAGCAGTACTTC
CASSLASGSPYEQYF
>TRBJ2-4|TRBD1|15|few|TRBV6-5
TGTGCCAGCAGTTACTCGACAGGGGGCGGGAACATTCAGTACTTC
CASSYSTGGGNIQYF
>TRBJ2-5|TRBD1|14|.|TRBV7-3
TGTGGCAGCAGCTCCGGACAGGGGGCGGGGACCCAGTACTTC
CGSSSGQGAGTQYF
>TRBJ2-3|TRBD1|15|.|TRBV5-1
TGCGCCAGCAGCCCAGGACAGGGAATATCCGATACGCAGTATTTT
CASSPGQGISDTQYF
>TRBJ1-2|TRBD1|15|few|TRBV24-1
TGTGCCACCAGTGACTCAGGGGGCGCGAACTATGGCTACACCTTC
CATSDSGGANYGYTF
>TRBJ2-3|TRBD2|13|many|TRBV20-1
TGCAGTGCTAGAGGACTAGCGAGAGATACGCAGTATTTT
CSARGLARDTQYF
>TRBJ2-1|TRBD2|15|.|TRBV5-8
TGTGCCAGCAGCCCCGGACTAGAAGCGTCCAATGAGCAGTTCTTC
CASSPGLEASNEQFF
>TRBJ2-7|.|16|few|TRBV28
TGTGCCAGCAGTCCCCTGCGGGCAGGGGAGTTCTACGAGCAGTACTTC
CASSPLRAGEFYEQYF
>TRBJ2-7|.|12|few|TRBV29-1
TGCAGCGTATTGGGACGGGGTTACGAGCAGTACTTC
CSVLGRGYEQYF
>TRBJ1-6|.|15|few|TRBV28
TGTGCCAGCACCCGGCCGGCGGGGCGATTGTCACCCCTCCACTTT
CASTRPAGRLSPLHF
>TRBJ2-7|.|16|.|TRBV5-6
TGTGCCAGCAGCTTGTTCGGGGGGCTCCCCTCTTACGAGCAGTACTTC
CASSLFGGLPSYEQYF
>TRBJ2-1|TRBD2|16|.|TRBV20-1
TGCAGTGCTAGAGACTATAGCGGGAGGGCCTTCAATGAGCAGTTCTTC
CSARDYSGRAFNEQFF
>TRBJ2-7|.|13|.|TRBV5-1
TGCGCCAGCAGCTTGGTAGAAGGGTACGAGCAGTACTTC
CASSLVEGYEQYF
>TRBJ2-3|TRBD2|16|.|TRBV24-1
TGTGCCACCAGTGTCACTAGCGGGAGTTGGGCAGATACGCAGTATTTT
CATSVTSGSWADTQYF
>TRBJ2-1|TRBD2|15|.|TRBV12-3/TRBV12-4
TGTGCCAGCAGCCCCGCGGGGGGACTTTACAATGAGCAGTTCTTC
CASSPAGGLYNEQFF
>TRBJ2-1|.|11|many|TRBV10-3
TGTGCCATCAGGCTCGCCGATGAGCAGTTCTTC
CAIRLADEQFF
>TRBJ1-3|.|14|few|TRBV6-1
TGTGCCAGCAGTGGGCACCGCTCTGGAAACACCATATATTTT
CASSGHRSGNTIYF
>TRBJ2-2|.|13|few|TRBV9
TGTGCCAGCAGCGTAGCTACAGCCGGGGAGCTGTTTTTT
CASSVATAGELFF
>TRBJ1-6|.|14|many|TRBV12-3/TRBV12-4
TGTGCCAGCAGTTTTTCAGGGGTGAATTCACCCCTCCACTTT
CASSFSGVNSPLHF
>TRBJ2-1|.|18|.|TRBV5-1
TGCGCCAGCAGCTTGGCGAAGAAAACAGGGAGCTCCTACAATGAGCAGTTCTTC
CASSLAKKTGSSYNEQFF
>TRBJ2-3|TRBD2|14|many|TRBV27
TGTGCCAGCTATAGCGGGAGATTCGCAGATACGCAGTATTTT
CASYSGRFADTQYF
>TRBJ2-1|.|14|.|TRBV21-1
TGTGCCAGCAGCAAAGAACAAGGGAGCTATGAGCAGTTCTTC
CASSKEQGSYEQFF
>TRBJ2-5|.|16|.|TRBV28
TGTGCCAGCAGTCCCCTAGAGGCAGTAGGGAAAGAGACCCAGTACTTC
CASSPLEAVGKETQYF
>TRBJ2-5|TRBD2|15|.|TRBV5-1
TGCGCCAGCAGCTCCGCGGGAGGGCCGGGGGAGACCCAGTACTTC
CASSSAGGPGETQYF
>TRBJ2-7|TRBD1|14|.|TRBV20-1
TGCAGTGCTACCCCGACAGGGGCCTTCTACGAGCAGTACTTC
CSATPTGAFYEQYF
>TRBJ1-2|.|14|.|TRBV5-1
TGCGCCAGCAGCTTGTACACCAATGACTATGGCTACACCTTC
CASSLYTNDYGYTF
>TRBJ1-5|TRBD1|15|many|TRBV6-1
TGTGCCAGCAGTGGGACAGGGTATAGCAATCAGCCCCAGCATTTT
CASSGTGYSNQPQHF
>TRBJ2-1|.|16|few|TRBV28
TGTGCCAGCAGTAACCTAGCGTGGGCCGCCTACAATGAGCAGTTCTTC
CASSNLAWAAYNEQFF
>TRBJ1-1|.|15|few|TRBV7-3
TGTGCCAGCAGCTTACAGCCTCAGACGAACACTGAAGCTTTCTTT
CASSLQPQTNTEAFF